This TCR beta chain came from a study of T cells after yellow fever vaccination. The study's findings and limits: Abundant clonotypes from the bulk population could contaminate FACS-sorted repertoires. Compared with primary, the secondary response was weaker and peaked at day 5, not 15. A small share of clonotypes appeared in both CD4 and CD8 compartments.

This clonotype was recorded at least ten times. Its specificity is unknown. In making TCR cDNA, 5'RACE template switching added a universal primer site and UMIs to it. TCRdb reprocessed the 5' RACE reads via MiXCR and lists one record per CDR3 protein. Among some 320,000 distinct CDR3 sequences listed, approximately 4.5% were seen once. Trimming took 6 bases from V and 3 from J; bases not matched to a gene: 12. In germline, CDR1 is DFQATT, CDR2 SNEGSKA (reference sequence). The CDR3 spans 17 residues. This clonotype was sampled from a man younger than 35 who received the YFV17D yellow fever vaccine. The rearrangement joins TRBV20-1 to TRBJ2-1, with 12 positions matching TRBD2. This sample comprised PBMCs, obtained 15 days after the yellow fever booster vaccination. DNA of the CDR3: TGCAGTGCCCCAGGGACTAGCGGGTCCACCTACTACAATGAGCAGTTCTTC. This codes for CSAPGTSGSTYYNEQFF.